The table lists the clone carrying this T cell receptor beta chain with many counts. The antigen remains unidentified. This specimen belongs to a study of T cell repertoires in cytomegalovirus infection. Study overall: Based on public TCR beta signatures, there were indications of CMV infection and of a matching HLA type.

One entry per CDR3 protein results from TCRdb running MiXCR on the reads. The table lists 50,000 to 65,000 distinct CDR3 sequences, 20% to 25% of them singletons, with less than 70% in the top ten. Regarding the study as a whole: Frequencies of public TCR beta families were cumulated, and this identified carriers of CMV plus the relevant HLA. HLA-C-restricted TCR beta clonotypes specific for CMV led the ex vivo response.

The CDR3 has 16 residues. The V gene lost 5 bases and the J gene lost 2 bases, with 19 bases spanning the gap. CDR1 is SGHTA and CDR2 is FQGNSA in the germline V gene. Sample: CD8+ T cells from cultured PBMCs, taken from culture after CMV antigen stimulation. The TCR sequence derives from a human donor in good health (CMV status not recorded). Some clones in this sample may be carry-over from other donors' samples. The chain uses TRBV7-2 and TRBJ2-7; possibly TRBD1 or TRBD2 for D (6 bases each). CDR3 sequence: CASSANRGGQTYEQYF. The CDR3 bases are TGTGCCAGCAGCGCAAACCGTGGGGGGCAGACCTACGAGCAGTACTTC. Variable domain in full (rest from reference TRBV7-2 and TRBJ2-7): GAGVSQSPSNKVTEKGKDVELRCDPISGHTALYWYRQSLGQGLEFLIYFQGNSAPDKSGLPSDRFSAERTGGSVSTLTIQRTQQEDSAVYLCASSANRGGQTYEQYFGPGTRLTVT.